The entry below gives a single T cell receptor (beta chain) sequence along with its context. Its matching antigen is unknown. The sample belongs to a study of tumor-infiltrating lymphocytes in glioblastoma multiforme. Study-wide points: The T cells in this sample were not sorted into functional subsets.

Three nested ARM-PCR rounds with V-beta and C-beta primers built TCRB libraries. A C-beta primer primed TCRB cDNA from about 0.5 ug RNA. Unique molecular identifiers were not described for the libraries. TCRdb reanalysed the multiplex PCR reads using MiXCR and keeps one entry per CDR3 protein. The table includes around 15,000 distinct CDR3 sequences, 55% to 75% detected once. The receptor was derived from a male donor with glioblastoma. The source material was brain tumor tissue.

The CDR3 DNA is TGTGCCAGCAGCTTACAAACTAGCAATGAGCAGTTCTTC. It specifies CASSLQTSNEQFF. This chain uses TRBV11-3 with TRBJ2-1; weak D call: TRBD2 (5 bases). Trimming took off 2 bases at V and 6 bases at J, with 8 bases between the two ends. The CDR3 totals 13 residues. Germline V gives CDR1 SGHNT, CDR2 YENEEA.